The 24 T cell receptor beta chains below were found in one sample sequenced in a study of post-analysis software for immune sequencing data. Study results and limitations: Roughly 5 TRBV segments, including TRBV5-6, TRBV5-1 and TRBV20-1, were more frequent in patients than controls.

Tagging with unique molecular identifiers was a feature of the TCR beta cDNA libraries. TCRdb re-analysed the PCR reads in MiXCR, keeping a single row per CDR3 protein. The table records a few hundred thousand distinct CDR3 sequences, roughly 34% of them present only once. Which antigens these TCRs recognize remains unknown. The source material was blood. The receptor source for this set is a girl aged 2-17 years with multiple sclerosis.

This clonotype appeared many times. CDR3 residues: CSLQKSGGGYNEQFF. For the CDR3, the DNA is TGCAGCCTCCAGAAATCCGGCGGGGGGTACAATGAGCAGTTCTTC. The chain uses TRBV20-1 and TRBJ2-1, with 8 nucleotides matching TRBD2. The CDR3 consists of 15 residues. The V gene's germline CDR1 is DFQATT and CDR2 SNEGSKA (reference sequence).

This chain connects TRBV7-2 to TRBJ2-1, with 10 bases fitting TRBD2. The germline CDR1 and CDR2 sequences are SGHTA and FQGNSA. This CDR3 comprises 16 residues. V lost 7 bases to trimming and J lost 7 bases; unmatched junction nucleotides: 13. CDR3 bases: TGTGCCAGCAACTATCAGCGGGGGGGCCGCCTGAATGAGCAGTTCTTC. It specifies CASNYQRGGRLNEQFF. Combining the CDR3 with reference TRBV7-2 and TRBJ2-1 gives the whole variable domain GAGVSQSPSNKVTEKGKDVELRCDPISGHTALYWYRQSLGQGLEFLIYFQGNSAPDKSGLPSDRFSAERTGGSVSTLTIQRTQQEDSAVYLCASNYQRGGRLNEQFFGPGTRLTVL.

This clonotype was found a few times. The rearrangement uses TRBV3-1 and TRBJ2-5; unclear D gene. TRBJ2-7 matches the DNA end more closely, so the J call is doubtful. Germline V lookup: CDR1 LGHDT, CDR2 YNNKEL (reference sequence). The CDR3 extends over 16 amino acids. The CDR3 DNA is TGTGCCAGCAGCCAACAACCCTTAAGTTTCATCCACGAGCAGTACTTC. Its translation: CASSQQPLSFIHEQYF.

This chain uses TRBV3-1 with TRBJ1-5; the match to TRBD1 covers 7 bases. Per germline, CDR1 LGHDT and CDR2 YNNKEL (reference sequence). This CDR3 is 16 amino acids long. With V trimmed by 5 bases and J by 2 bases, 9 bases remained unmatched. The CDR3 reads CASSVQGYSGNQPQHF. The CDR3 bases are TGTGCCAGCAGCGTACAGGGGTACAGCGGCAATCAGCCCCAGCATTTT.

This clonotype was seen only a few times. The rearrangement uses TRBV6-5 and TRBJ1-2; the D is unclear. In germline, CDR1 is MNHEY, CDR2 SVGAGI. This CDR3 has 15 amino acids. The V gene lost 0 bases and the J gene lost 0 bases, with 8 bases spanning the gap. The CDR3 DNA sequence: TGTGCCAGCAGTTACTCTTCAGTAGCTAACTATGGCTACACCTTC. As protein: CASSYSSVANYGYTF.

V and J are TRBV5-5 and TRBJ2-1, with a possible D match to TRBD2 (7 bases). Germline CDR1 SGHKS, CDR2 YYEKEE (reference sequence). The V and J ends lost 2 bases and 8 bases respectively, with 14 bases between them. The CDR3 totals 14 residues. The CDR3 sequence: CASSFYQGGDEQFF. The CDR3 nucleotides are TGTGCCAGCAGCTTTTATCAAGGGGGGGATGAGCAGTTCTTC. The complete variable domain, with remaining parts taken from reference TRBV5-5 and TRBJ2-1, reads DAGVTQSPTHLIKTRGQQVTLRCSPISGHKSVSWYQQVLGQGPQFIFQYYEKEERGRGNFPDRFSARQFPNYSSELNVNALLLGDSALYLCASSFYQGGDEQFFGPGTRLTVL.

The chain recombines TRBV5-1 with TRBJ2-5; 7 bases agree with TRBD2. The CDR3 sequence is 16 residues long. Germline values: CDR1 SGHRS, CDR2 YFSETQ. The junction had 6 bases not matched to a gene; V was cut back by 0 bases and J by 1 base. CDR3 DNA sequence: TGCGCCAGCAGCTTGGGTTTTGCGGGGGTCCAAGAGACCCAGTACTTC. Translating gives CASSLGFAGVQETQYF.

The chain uses TRBV9 and TRBJ1-2; D unresolved. The germline V and J ends were trimmed by 7 bases and 6 bases, with 13 bases remaining between them. Germline values: CDR1 SGDLS, CDR2 YYNGEE. The CDR3 is 12 residues long. The CDR3 DNA follows: TGTGCCAGCGGTGGCGGGTTCGATGGCTACACCTTC. Translation: CASGGGFDGYTF.

CDR3 DNA sequence: TGTGCCAGCAGCAAAGACAGGGAGATACTAGCCAAAGACATTCAGTACTTC. It specifies CASSKDREILAKDIQYF. The chain couples TRBV21-1 to TRBJ2-4; the table's TRBD1 call for D was not verified on the DNA. TRBV21-1 is flagged as a pseudogene. The CDR3 covers 17 residues.

CDR3 DNA sequence: TGTGCCAGCAGTGAAAGGGGGGGACAGTCACCCCTCCACTTT. It translates to CASSERGGQSPLHF. The chain joins TRBV25-1 to TRBJ1-6, with 7 bases fitting TRBD1. The CDR3 runs 14 residues. CDR1 and CDR2 (germline): MGHDK, SYGVNS. Trimming at V came to 2 bases and at J to 10 bases, leaving 5 bases not matched to a gene.

In its sample, this clonotype was seen a few times. This sequence joins TRBV29-1 and TRBJ1-5, with 9 bases identical to TRBD1. Germline V gives CDR1 SQVTM, CDR2 ANQGSEA. The CDR3 length is 17 residues. V shed 3 bases and J 2 bases; nucleotides not matched to a gene: 11. The CDR3 DNA reads as TGCAGCGTTGATTGGACAGGGGCAACAAAGGGCAATCAGCCCCAGCATTTT. It encodes CSVDWTGATKGNQPQHF. Based on the CDR3 plus reference TRBV29-1 and TRBJ1-5, the full variable domain is SAVISQKPSRDICQRGTSLTIQCQVDSQVTMMFWYRQQPGQSLTLIATANQGSEATYESGFVIDKFPISRPNLTFSTLTVSNMSPEDSSIYLCSVDWTGATKGNQPQHFGDGTRLSIL.

In its sample, this clonotype was seen a few times. The CDR3 DNA follows: TGTGCCACCAGCAGAGGCGATAGCCAGGGGGCATTCTCGGGGCAGTACTTC. Its protein product is CATSRGDSQGAFSGQYF. The chain recombines TRBV15 with TRBJ2-7; 8 nucleotides agree with TRBD1. The CDR3 contains 17 residues. Germline values: CDR1 LNHNV, CDR2 YYDKDF (reference sequence). Trimming at V came to 1 base and at J to 9 bases, leaving 17 bases not matched to a gene. The full variable domain, rest sourced from reference TRBV15 and TRBJ2-7, is DAMVIQNPRYQVTQFGKPVTLSCSQTLNHNVMYWYQQKSSQAPKLLFHYYDKDFNNEADTPDNFQSRRPNTSFCFLDIRSPGLGDTAMYLCATSRGDSQGAFSGQYFGPGTRLTVT.

Only a few counts were recorded for this clonotype. V gene TRBV12-3 or TRBV12-4 combines with J gene TRBJ2-3; possible D gene TRBD1, 5 bases. With 5 bases removed from V and 5 bases from J, the gap between germline ends came to 17 bases. The CDR3 sequence is 15 residues long. The CDR3: CASSPRAGQGDTQYF. CDR3 DNA: TGTGCCAGCAGTCCCCGCGCTGGGCAGGGAGATACGCAGTATTTT.

This clonotype was observed a single time. This chain connects TRBV9 to TRBJ2-5; D is perhaps TRBD2 (5 bases). V was pared by 1 base and J by 11 bases, with 21 bases between. This CDR3 has 15 residues. Germline CDR1 and CDR2: SGDLS and YYNGEE. The CDR3 loop reads CASSVRGQPNNEQYF. The CDR3 nucleotides are TGTGCCAGCAGCGTACGCGGGCAGCCGAACAATGAGCAGTACTTC.

This clonotype occurred a few times. This chain connects TRBV12-3 or TRBV12-4 to TRBJ1-2, with a possible D match to TRBD1 (5 bases). The CDR3 is 14 residues long. Trimming pared 6 bases from V and 6 bases from J, leaving 17 bases between. The CDR3 nucleotides are TGTGCCAGCAGACTTGGGGCAGTATTAAATGGCTACACCTTC. Protein product: CASRLGAVLNGYTF.

The gene calls are TRBV7-9 and TRBJ2-3; 7 nucleotides line up with TRBD2. Looked up from germline, CDR1 is SEHNR and CDR2 is FQNEAQ (reference sequence). The CDR3 has 17 residues. V dropped 5 bases and J dropped 4; count of bases not matched to a gene: 15. The CDR3 loop is CASSPIRGGAKADTQYF. The DNA of the CDR3 is TGTGCCAGCAGCCCAATACGGGGAGGGGCTAAGGCAGATACGCAGTATTTT.

V gene TRBV7-9 combines with J gene TRBJ2-3; D is perhaps TRBD1 or TRBD2 (5 bases each). CDR3 length equals 15 residues. Germline V gene lookup returns CDR1 SEHNR and CDR2 FQNEAQ (reference sequence). V was clipped by 5 bases and J by 2 bases, with 14 bases between them. CDR3 nucleotide sequence: TGTGCCAGCAGCCCCCCGGGGCGGACCACAGATACGCAGTATTTT. Protein: CASSPPGRTTDTQYF.

This clonotype was seen only a few times. This chain uses TRBV5-6 with TRBJ1-4; perhaps TRBD1 as D (6 bases). V shed 5 bases and J shed 0 bases, with 8 bases lying between them. The CDR3 has 14 amino acids. CDR1 and CDR2 (germline): SGHDT, YYEEEE. The CDR3: CASRTGPTNEKLFF. The CDR3 bases are TGTGCCAGCAGGACAGGACCAACTAATGAAAAACTGTTTTTT.

This clonotype was found a few times. This chain uses TRBV3-1 with TRBJ2-7, with D unresolved. The CDR3 length is 14 residues. CDR1 and CDR2 (germline): LGHDT, YNNKEL (reference sequence). Between the trimmed V and J ends, which lost 0 bases and 1 base, there was a span of 7 bases. CDR3 amino acids: CASSQEDGSYEQYF. Written as DNA, the CDR3 is TGTGCCAGCAGCCAAGAAGACGGGTCCTACGAGCAGTACTTC.

The chain employs TRBV20-1 and TRBJ2-7; the D is unclear. The CDR3 contains 15 residues. Trimming cost V 6 bases and J 3 bases, with 21 bases left between them. The germline V gene has CDR1 DFQATT and CDR2 SNEGSKA (reference sequence). The CDR3 spells CSANLDVYHLYEQYF. The CDR3 DNA reads TGCAGTGCCAACCTGGACGTATATCACCTCTACGAGCAGTACTTC.

Here the CDR3 reads CASSSGTVYMGAFF. CDR3 nucleotide sequence: TGCGCCAGCAGCTCCGGGACAGTCTACATGGGGGCTTTCTTT. J is TRBJ1-1 and V is TRBV5-1; 7 bases agree with TRBD1. Germline CDR1 and CDR2: SGHRS and YFSETQ. V was clipped by 3 bases and J by 11 bases; unmatched bases: 13. The CDR3 spans 14 residues.

This clonotype was counted between two and nine times. This chain connects TRBV13 to TRBJ2-1; D gene uncertain. The CDR3 length is 14 residues. Germline V lookup: CDR1 PRHDT, CDR2 FYEKMQ (reference sequence). Between the trimmed V and J ends, which lost 3 bases and 0 bases, there was a span of 6 bases. CDR3 protein: CASSLQVSYNEQFF. CDR3 DNA sequence: TGTGCCAGCAGCTTGCAGGTCTCCTACAATGAGCAGTTCTTC.

The rearrangement links TRBV7-6 to TRBJ2-2, with a tentative D call TRBD2 (5 bases). Germline V lookup: CDR1 SGHVS, CDR2 FNYEAQ. The CDR3 sequence is 18 residues long. With 1 base removed from V and 1 base from J, the gap between germline ends came to 16 bases. Here the CDR3 DNA reads TGTGCCAGCAGCTTAGTACTACCTGGAGGCCTGAACACCGGGGAGCTGTTTTTT. This codes for CASSLVLPGGLNTGELFF. The full variable domain, in which reference TRBV7-6 and TRBJ2-2 provide the parts outside the CDR3, is GAGVSQSPRYKVTKRGQDVALRCDPISGHVSLYWYRQALGQGPEFLTYFNYEAQQDKSGLPNDRFSAERPEGSISTLTIQRTEQRDSAMYRCASSLVLPGGLNTGELFFGEGSRLTVL.

The V gene is TRBV27, the J gene TRBJ1-2; D call uncertain. The CDR3 consists of 15 residues. Trimming left V 6 bases short and J 4 bases short, with 18 bases between. The germline gives CDR1 MNHEY, CDR2 SMNVEV (reference sequence). The DNA for the CDR3 is TGTGCCAGCAGATATAACGGGCAATGGTCCTATGGCTACACCTTC. It specifies CASRYNGQWSYGYTF.